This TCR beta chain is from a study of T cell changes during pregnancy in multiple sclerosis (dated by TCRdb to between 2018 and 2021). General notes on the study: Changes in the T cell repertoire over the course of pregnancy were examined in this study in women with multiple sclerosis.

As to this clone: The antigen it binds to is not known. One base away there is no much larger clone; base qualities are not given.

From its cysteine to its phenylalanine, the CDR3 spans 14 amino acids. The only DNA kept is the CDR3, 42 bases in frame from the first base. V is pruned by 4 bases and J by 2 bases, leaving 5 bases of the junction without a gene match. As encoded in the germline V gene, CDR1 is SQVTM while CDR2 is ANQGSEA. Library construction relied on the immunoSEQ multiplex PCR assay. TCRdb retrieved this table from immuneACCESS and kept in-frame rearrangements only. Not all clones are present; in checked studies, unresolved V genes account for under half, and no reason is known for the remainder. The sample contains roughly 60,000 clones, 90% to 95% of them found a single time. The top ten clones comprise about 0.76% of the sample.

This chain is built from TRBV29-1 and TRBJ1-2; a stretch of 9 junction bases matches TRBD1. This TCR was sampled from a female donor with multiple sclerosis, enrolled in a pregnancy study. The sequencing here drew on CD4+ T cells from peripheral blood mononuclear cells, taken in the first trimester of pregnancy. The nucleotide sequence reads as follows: TGCAGCGTTGGGCTTACAGGGGGCAACTATGGCTACACCTTC. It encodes CSVGLTGGNYGYTF. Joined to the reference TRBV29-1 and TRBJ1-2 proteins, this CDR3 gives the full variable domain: SAVISQKPSRDICQRGTSLTIQCQVDSQVTMMFWYRQQPGQSLTLIATANQGSEATYESGFVIDKFPISRPNLTFSTLTVSNMSPEDSSIYLCSVGLTGGNYGYTFGSGTRLTVV.